This is a list of T cell receptor beta chains from one sample in a study of cytotoxic CD8 clonotypes in ibrutinib-treated CLL. Only in-frame clones appear in the TCRdb table, and some are missing; sequencing was by immunoSEQ multiplex PCR. Of approximately 97,000 clones in the sample, more than 70% were seen once. Sequencing used PBMCs, obtained after 24 months of ibrutinib treatment. The source of these receptors is a human donor with chronic lymphocytic leukemia. Both conserved end residues are part of each CDR3. The D gene is left open where the match is weak. Clone size is shown for a subset of rows, as once, few, many or a class of expanded clone.

CDR3 length | J gene | D gene | V gene | clone size | CDR3 DNA | CDR3 protein
13 | TRBJ2-7 | TRBD1 | TRBV5-5 | . | TGTGCCAGCAGCTTGCAGGGGGCGAGGGAGCAGTACTTC | CASSLQGAREQYF
13 | TRBJ2-7 | TRBD1 | TRBV5-6 | . | TGTGCCAGCAATCAGGGGGCCCCCTACGAGCAGTACTTC | CASNQGAPYEQYF
17 | TRBJ1-2 | . | TRBV28 | . | TGTGCCAGCAGTTTACCCTCGGGGGACACGAGGAACTATGGCTACACCTTC | CASSLPSGDTRNYGYTF
15 | TRBJ2-1 | TRBD1 | TRBV7-9 | . | TGTGCCAGCAGCCCGGGACAGGCCAACTACAATGAGCAGTTCTTC | CASSPGQANYNEQFF
16 | TRBJ1-2 | . | TRBV28 | . | TGTGCCAGCAGTTCCCCCGGCCGGCCAGCTAACTATGGCTACACCTTC | CASSSPGRPANYGYTF
16 | TRBJ2-3 | TRBD2 | TRBV9 | few | TGTGCCAGCAGCGTAGGGGCGGGAGGGCCTACAGATACGCAGTATTTT | CASSVGAGGPTDTQYF
15 | TRBJ1-1 | TRBD1 | TRBV5-1 | . | TGCGCCAGCAGCTTGAGGGACAGCCGGAACACTGAAGCTTTCTTT | CASSLRDSRNTEAFF
14 | TRBJ1-1 | . | TRBV9 | . | TGTGCCAGCAGCGGAGGACTGCTGAACACTGAAGCTTTCTTT | CASSGGLLNTEAFF
17 | TRBJ2-6 | . | TRBV30 | once | TGTGCCTGGAGTGCCCAGGGGGGGACCTCTGGGGCCAACGTCCTGACTTTC | CAWSAQGGTSGANVLTF
15 | TRBJ1-6 | TRBD1 | TRBV4-3 | . | TGCGCCAGCAGCCCCGGACAGGTCTATAATTCACCCCTCCACTTT | CASSPGQVYNSPLHF
14 | TRBJ2-7 | . | TRBV28 | many | TGTGCCAGCAGTTTAGGCAGGGCCTCCTACGAGCAGTACTTC | CASSLGRASYEQYF
16 | TRBJ2-6 | . | TRBV11-2 | few | TGTGCCAGCAGCTTATCCCCAAACTCTGGGGCCAACGTCCTGACTTTC | CASSLSPNSGANVLTF
14 | TRBJ2-7 | TRBD1 | TRBV13 | . | TGTGCCAGCAGCCCTGGACAGGGGGCCTACGAGCAGTACTTC | CASSPGQGAYEQYF
15 | TRBJ1-2 | . | TRBV7-8 | . | TGTGCCAGCAGCTTAGCGAGCCTATCTAACTATGGCTACACCTTC | CASSLASLSNYGYTF
14 | TRBJ2-6 | . | TRBV11-2 | . | TGTGCCAGCAGCGTCCAGGCGGGGGCCAACGTCCTGACTTTC | CASSVQAGANVLTF
11 | TRBJ1-2 | . | TRBV5-8 | . | TGTGCCAGCAGCCACAGCTATGGCTACACCTTC | CASSHSYGYTF
16 | TRBJ2-2 | . | TRBV28 | . | TGTGCCAGCAGCTCCAATGACGGTGCGAACACCGGGGAGCTGTTTTTT | CASSSNDGANTGELFF
12 | TRBJ2-3 | . | TRBV29-1 | once | TGCAGCGTCGACGGGGACACAGATACGCAGTATTTT | CSVDGDTDTQYF
17 | TRBJ1-2 | . | TRBV27 | . | TGTGCCAGCAGTTTACCCCGTTGGGTGGAGGGTGGTTATGGCTACACCTTC | CASSLPRWVEGGYGYTF
15 | TRBJ2-4 | . | TRBV30 | . | TGTGCCTGGAGTGGGGGCGGGTTGGGCAAAAACATTCAGTACTTC | CAWSGGGLGKNIQYF
14 | TRBJ1-2 | . | TRBV7-9 | . | TGTGCCAGCAGGGACGGCATACTTAACTATGGCTACACCTTC | CASRDGILNYGYTF
15 | TRBJ1-5 | . | TRBV9 | . | TGTGCCAGCAGCGTAGGGGGGCTGAACAATCAGCCCCAGCATTTT | CASSVGGLNNQPQHF
14 | TRBJ2-2 | . | TRBV30 | . | TGTGCCTGGAGTGTAGAGCCAGACACCGGGGAGCTGTTTTTT | CAWSVEPDTGELFF
14 | TRBJ1-6 | . | TRBV6-1 | . | TGTGCCAGCAGTGAAGCAGTGGATAATTCACCCCTCCACTTT | CASSEAVDNSPLHF
17 | TRBJ2-3 | TRBD2 | TRBV28 | . | TGTGCCAGCAGCCGACCGGGACTAGCGGAGAGCACAGATACGCAGTATTTT | CASSRPGLAESTDTQYF
12 | TRBJ1-5 | . | TRBV2 | . | TGTGCCAGCAAGGGGGGTGGTCAGCCCCAGCATTTT | CASKGGGQPQHF
13 | TRBJ1-5 | . | TRBV18 | few | TGTGCCAGCTCACCACTAGATGGCTCAGCCCAGCATTTT | CASSPLDGSAQHF
11 | TRBJ2-3 | . | TRBV5-1 | . | TGCGCCAGCAGCAACACAGATACGCAGTATTTT | CASSNTDTQYF
13 | TRBJ2-1 | . | TRBV4-1 | . | TGCGCCAGCAGCCGAGGGAGCGGCAATGAGCAGTTCTTC | CASSRGSGNEQFF
17 | TRBJ1-2 | TRBD1 | TRBV19 | . | TGTGCCAGTAGTTCGACTCCGGGACAGGGGCCCAACTATGGCTACACCTTC | CASSSTPGQGPNYGYTF
13 | TRBJ2-5 | . | TRBV6-6 | . | TGTGCCAGCAGTTACCCAGGAAAAGAGACCCAGTACTTC | CASSYPGKETQYF
13 | TRBJ2-2 | . | TRBV7-3 | . | TGTGCCAGCAGCCCGGCGGTGACCGGGGAGCTGTTTTTT | CASSPAVTGELFF
12 | TRBJ2-7 | . | TRBV11-2 | . | TGTGCCAGCAGCCCTAGCTCCTACGAGCAGTACTTC | CASSPSSYEQYF
15 | TRBJ1-4 | . | TRBV9 | few | TGTGCCAGCAGCGAGCAGGGCAATTCCTACGAAAAACTGTTTTTT | CASSEQGNSYEKLFF
16 | TRBJ2-1 | TRBD2 | TRBV7-9 | . | TGTGCCAGCAGCCGCGGACTAGCGGAAGGCTACAATGAGCAGTTCTTC | CASSRGLAEGYNEQFF
14 | TRBJ1-2 | TRBD1 | TRBV30 | . | TGTGCCTGGAGTCCGGGACAGGGGGCTGGTGGCTACACCTTC | CAWSPGQGAGGYTF
15 | TRBJ2-1 | TRBD2 | TRBV19 | once | TGTGCCAGTAGTATCCAGCGGGGGGCCTACAATGAGCAGTTCTTC | CASSIQRGAYNEQFF
17 | TRBJ1-2 | TRBD1 | TRBV7-8 | . | TGTGCCAGCAGCTTAGCCGCGGGACAGGGGGCTCTGGGTGGCTACACCTTC | CASSLAAGQGALGGYTF
16 | TRBJ2-5 | TRBD2 | TRBV29-1 | once | TGCAGCGTTGGGACTAGCGGGATGGGTGCGGGGAGGCCCCAGTACTTC | CSVGTSGMGAGRPQYF
15 | TRBJ1-4 | . | TRBV28 | . | TGTGCCAGCAGTCTCGTGACAGCAACTAATGAAAAACTGTTTTTT | CASSLVTATNEKLFF
13 | TRBJ2-4 | . | TRBV19 | . | TGTGCCAGTAGTTTGGTGAGTGGAAACATTCAGTACTTC | CASSLVSGNIQYF
15 | TRBJ2-1 | TRBD2 | TRBV19 | . | TGTGCCAGTAGTTCCCCGGGACTAAACTACAATGAGCAGTTCTTC | CASSSPGLNYNEQFF
15 | TRBJ1-6 | TRBD1 | TRBV5-1 | . | TGCGCCAGCAGCTCAATGACAGGGGGCGCTTCACCCCTCCACTTT | CASSSMTGGASPLHF
15 | TRBJ1-6 | . | TRBV10-3 | . | TGTGCCATCAGGCAACAGGGTTGGGATAATTCACCCCTCCACTTT | CAIRQQGWDNSPLHF
13 | TRBJ2-5 | TRBD2 | TRBV29-1 | . | TGCAGCGTTGGGAGGCTAGCGGAAGAGACCCAGTACTTC | CSVGRLAEETQYF
12 | TRBJ1-1 | . | TRBV2 | . | TGTGCCAGCGGGTGGGTTAACACTGAAGCTTTCTTT | CASGWVNTEAFF
12 | TRBJ1-1 | . | TRBV10-3 | . | TGTGCCATCAGTGAGTATCGCACTGAAGCTTTCTTT | CAISEYRTEAFF
15 | TRBJ2-7 | TRBD1 | TRBV28 | . | TGTGCCATCCAACCAGGGGGCGGGCTCTCCTACGAGCAGTACTTC | CAIQPGGGLSYEQYF
16 | TRBJ2-3 | . | TRBV5-1 | . | TGCGCCAGCAGCTCGGATAGGCGGCGAGGCACAGATACGCAGTATTTT | CASSSDRRRGTDTQYF
16 | TRBJ2-1 | . | TRBV10-3 | . | TGTGCCATCAGTGATCTGGGGAGGTCGAACTACAATGAGCAGTTCTTC | CAISDLGRSNYNEQFF
15 | TRBJ2-3 | TRBD1 | TRBV28 | few | TGTGCCAGCAGTTCCGGGACAGGGCTGACAGATACGCAGTATTTT | CASSSGTGLTDTQYF
14 | TRBJ2-3 | TRBD2 | TRBV7-2 | . | TGTGCCAGCAGCCATAGACTAGCGGGGAACACGCAGTATTTT | CASSHRLAGNTQYF